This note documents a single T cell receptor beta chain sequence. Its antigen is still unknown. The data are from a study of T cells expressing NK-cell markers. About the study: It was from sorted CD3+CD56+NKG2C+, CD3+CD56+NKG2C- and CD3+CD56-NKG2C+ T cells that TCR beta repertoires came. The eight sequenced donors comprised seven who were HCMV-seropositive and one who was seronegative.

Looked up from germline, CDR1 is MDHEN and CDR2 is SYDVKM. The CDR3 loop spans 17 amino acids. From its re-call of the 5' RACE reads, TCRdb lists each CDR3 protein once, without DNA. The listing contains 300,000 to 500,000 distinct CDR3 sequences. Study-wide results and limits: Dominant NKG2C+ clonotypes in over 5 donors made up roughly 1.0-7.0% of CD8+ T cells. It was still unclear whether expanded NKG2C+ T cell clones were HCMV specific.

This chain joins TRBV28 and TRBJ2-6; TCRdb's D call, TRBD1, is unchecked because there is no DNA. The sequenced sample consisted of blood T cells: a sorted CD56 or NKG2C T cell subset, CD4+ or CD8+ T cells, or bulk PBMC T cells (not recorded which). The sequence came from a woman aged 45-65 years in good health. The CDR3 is CASTKGAISSGANVLTF.